What follows are 11 T cell receptor beta chains derived from one specimen sequenced in a study of cytomegalovirus exposure and HLA in healthy donors. Vbeta (60) and Jbeta (13) primers were used in the PCR. Sequenced by immunoSEQ multiplex PCR; TCRdb stores in-frame clones only, minus some. The sample has roughly 130,000 clones, 75% to 90% seen once. The sequenced material came from PBMCs. All receptors derive from a male donor in good health and CMV-seronegative.

There are a few counts of this clone. The rearrangement joins TRBV25-1 to TRBJ2-1; the match to TRBD2 covers 11 bases. CDR3 size: 15 residues. Germline V gene lookup returns CDR1 MGHDK and CDR2 SYGVNS. Unmatched junction bases numbered 1, after V lost 4 bases and J lost 2 bases. The CDR3 loop is CASSASGRTYNEQFF. Written as DNA, the CDR3 is TGTGCCAGCAGTGCTAGCGGGAGGACCTACAATGAGCAGTTCTTC.

This clone was seen only a few times. The chain uses TRBV9 and TRBJ2-2, with 11 bases identical to TRBD1. The CDR3 totals 15 residues. Trimming at V came to 3 bases and at J to 5 bases, leaving 3 bases not matched to a gene. The germline V gene has CDR1 SGDLS and CDR2 YYNGEE. The CDR3 loop reads CASSAGTGGTGELFF. In nucleotides, the CDR3 is TGTGCCAGCAGCGCCGGGACAGGGGGTACCGGGGAGCTGTTTTTT.

A few counts support this clone. The chain joins TRBV7-9 to TRBJ2-3; TRBD1 might be the D (6 bases). Trimming took 11 bases from V and 0 from J, leaving 18 bases between them. The CDR3 loop spans 15 amino acids. CDR1 is SEHNR, CDR2 FQNEAQ, per germline (reference sequence). The CDR3 DNA sequence: TGTGCCGGCAAACCCGGGACATATAGCACAGATACGCAGTATTTT. It encodes CAGKPGTYSTDTQYF.

The chain joins TRBV18 to TRBJ2-2; D ambiguous. Germline values: CDR1 KGHSH, CDR2 LQKENI. The germline V and J ends were trimmed by 0 bases and 6 bases, with 8 bases remaining between them. This CDR3 is built from 14 residues. CDR3 sequence reads: CASSPPSVAGELFF. The CDR3 DNA reads as TGTGCCAGCTCACCACCGTCGGTGGCCGGGGAGCTGTTTTTT.

The chain has TRBV28 and TRBJ1-2, with a possible D match to TRBD1 (5 bases). The germline V and J ends were trimmed by 11 bases and 0 bases, with 13 bases remaining between them. The CDR3 has 13 residues. The germline CDR1 and CDR2 sequences are MDHEN and SYDVKM. CDR3 sequence: CAAVTASNYGYTF. CDR3 sequence (DNA): TGTGCCGCCGTGACAGCTTCTAACTATGGCTACACCTTC.

V is TRBV14 and J is TRBJ2-3; 7 nucleotides line up with TRBD1. V gave up 4 bases and J gave up 4 bases; unmatched junction bases: 11. Looked up from germline, CDR1 is SGHDN and CDR2 is FVKESK. CDR3 length: 16 residues. The CDR3 DNA reads TGTGCCAGCAGCCTCCAAAGGGGGACAGCCGCAGATACGCAGTATTTT. Translating gives CASSLQRGTAADTQYF.

The chain joins TRBV5-6 to TRBJ1-2; D remains ambiguous. This CDR3 region has 14 residues. Trimming removed 0 bases from V and 8 bases from J, with 14 bases in between. CDR1 and CDR2 (germline): SGHDT, YYEEEE. CDR3 sequence reads: CASSLANRVAGYTF. The CDR3 nucleotides are TGTGCCAGCAGCTTGGCCAACCGGGTAGCCGGCTACACCTTC.

The chain employs TRBV28 and TRBJ1-2; D is unclear. Per the germline V gene, CDR1 is MDHEN and CDR2 is SYDVKM. Trimming shortened V by 3 bases and J by 4 bases, and 9 bases separated the two germline ends. The CDR3 contains 13 residues. Here the CDR3 DNA reads TGTGCCAGCAGTTTGTTAGGACTCTATGGCTACACCTTC. Protein sequence: CASSLLGLYGYTF.

In its sample, this clone was seen once. The gene calls are TRBV27 and TRBJ2-2, with TRBD1 identical over 7 bases. V gave up 6 bases and J gave up 1 base; unmatched junction bases: 8. The CDR3 length is 16 residues. The V gene's germline CDR1 is MNHEY and CDR2 SMNVEV (reference sequence). The CDR3 sequence: CASRISGTENTGELFF. The CDR3 nucleotides are TGTGCCAGCAGAATATCTGGGACAGAGAACACCGGGGAGCTGTTTTTT.

In the case of this clone: Other nucleotide sequences in the sample specify the same CDR3. This sequence joins TRBV5-1 and TRBJ2-1; 8 bases are shared with TRBD1. This CDR3 spans 15 amino acids. Trimming at V came to 4 bases and at J to 7 bases, leaving 10 bases not matched to a gene. Germline V gene sequence: CDR1 SGHRS, CDR2 YFSETQ. The CDR3 loop is CASSLPTGANNEQFF. The DNA of the CDR3 is TGCGCCAGCAGCCTCCCGACAGGGGCGAATAATGAGCAGTTCTTC.

Comments on this clone: The germline gene is not matched at one end of the junction; a read error may be the cause. The chain uses TRBV5-4 and TRBJ2-4; D is unresolved. Germline V CDR1 and CDR2: SGHNT, YYREEE (reference sequence). The CDR3 has 13 amino acids. CDR3 DNA sequence: TGTGCCAGCAGCTTGGACCCCGAAAACAGTCAGTACTTC. Translated, it gives CASSLDPENSQYF. Based on the CDR3 plus reference TRBV5-4 and TRBJ2-4, the full variable domain is ETGVTQSPTHLIKTRGQQVTLRCSSQSGHNTVSWYQQALGQGPQFIFQYYREEENGRGNFPPRFSGLQFPNYSSELNVNALELDDSALYLCASSLDPENSQYFGAGTRLSVL.